This T cell receptor (beta chain) originates from a study of cytomegalovirus exposure and HLA in healthy donors. Donors sampled were nominally healthy, though unrecorded immune exposures were likely. In this sample, this clone turned up once. Germline lookup yields CDR1 SGHTA and CDR2 FQGNSA. Trimming took 5 bases from V and 3 from J; bases not matched to a gene: 6. The CDR3 length is 15 residues. Amplification used 60 Vbeta primers and 13 Jbeta primers. TCRdb's table, derived via immunoSEQ multiplex PCR, lists solely in-frame clones and lacks some. The table shows some 150,000 clones, with about 80% occurring only once.

Sequencing was done on a sample of PBMCs. The V and J genes are TRBV7-2 and TRBJ1-4; 7 bases agree with TRBD1. This clonotype was sampled from a woman in her 50s in good health and CMV-seronegative. CDR3 sequence reads: CASSQGGSPNEKLFF. The CDR3 DNA reads as TGTGCCAGCAGCCAGGGGGGCTCCCCTAATGAAAAACTGTTTTTT.